This TCR beta chain was sequenced for a study of control samples from healthy donors and cancer patients (dated by TCRdb to 2018 to 2020). Receptors were amplified or captured by the immunoSEQ multiplex PCR assay. Not all clones reach the TCRdb copy of this immuneACCESS table, which keeps in-frame sequences only. Checked studies attribute under half of the gap to unresolved V genes and leave the rest unexplained. Here the sample has about 75,000 clones; about 93% occur a single time. 6.2% of the sample is held by the ten biggest clonotypes. As to this clone: Its antigen is unknown. Per-base quality was not reported, and no clone a single base away is much larger than it.

The trim is 7 bases for V and 3 bases for J, with a gap of 9 bases between the germline ends. Measured from the cysteine to the phenylalanine, the CDR3 is 12 residues long. Only the CDR3 part of the read is kept: 36 bases, read in frame from the first base. Looking up the germline V gene yields CDR1 MNHEY and CDR2 SVGAGI. The chain links TRBV6-5 with TRBJ1-1, with the identity of the D gene unclear. What was sequenced was blood. The TCR was taken from a woman aged 40 to 55 in good health. The CDR3 sequence is CASISGDTEAFF. The nucleotide sequence reads TGTGCCAGCATATCCGGCGACACTGAAGCTTTCTTT.